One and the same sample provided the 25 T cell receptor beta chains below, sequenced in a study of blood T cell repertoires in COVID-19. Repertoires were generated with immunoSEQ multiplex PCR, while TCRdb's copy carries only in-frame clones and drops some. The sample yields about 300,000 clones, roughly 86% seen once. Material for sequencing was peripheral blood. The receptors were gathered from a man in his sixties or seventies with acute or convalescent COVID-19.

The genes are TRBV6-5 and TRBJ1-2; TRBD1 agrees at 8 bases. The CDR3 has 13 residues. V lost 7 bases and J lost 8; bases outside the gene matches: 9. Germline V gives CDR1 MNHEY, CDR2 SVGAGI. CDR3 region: CASTKTGVGGYTF. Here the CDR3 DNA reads TGTGCCAGCACTAAGACAGGGGTGGGCGGCTACACCTTC.

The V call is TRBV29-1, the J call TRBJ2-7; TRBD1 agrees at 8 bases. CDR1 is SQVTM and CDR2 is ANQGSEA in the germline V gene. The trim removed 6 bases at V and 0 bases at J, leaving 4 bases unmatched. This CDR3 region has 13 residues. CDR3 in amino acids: CSVGQGLSYEQYF. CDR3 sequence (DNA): TGCAGCGTCGGACAGGGTCTCTCCTACGAGCAGTACTTC.

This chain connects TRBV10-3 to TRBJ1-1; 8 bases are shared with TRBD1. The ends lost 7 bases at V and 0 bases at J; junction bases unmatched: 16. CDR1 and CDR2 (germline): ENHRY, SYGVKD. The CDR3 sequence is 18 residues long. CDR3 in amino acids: CAINPTGGVGNMNTEAFF. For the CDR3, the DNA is TGTGCCATCAACCCAACAGGGGGGGTAGGAAACATGAACACTGAAGCTTTCTTT.

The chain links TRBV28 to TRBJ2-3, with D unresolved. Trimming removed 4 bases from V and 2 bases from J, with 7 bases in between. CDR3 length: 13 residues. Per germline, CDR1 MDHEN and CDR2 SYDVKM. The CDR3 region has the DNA TGTGCCAGCAGTTACTATAACACAGATACGCAGTATTTT. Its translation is CASSYYNTDTQYF.

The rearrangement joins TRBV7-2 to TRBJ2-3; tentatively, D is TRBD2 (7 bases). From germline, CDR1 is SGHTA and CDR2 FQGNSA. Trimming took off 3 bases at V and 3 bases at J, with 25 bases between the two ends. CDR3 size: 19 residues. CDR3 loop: CASSFRRGTHRVFTDTQYF. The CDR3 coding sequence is TGTGCCAGCAGCTTTAGGCGGGGGACTCACAGGGTTTTTACAGATACGCAGTATTTT. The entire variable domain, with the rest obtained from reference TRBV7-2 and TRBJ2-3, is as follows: GAGVSQSPSNKVTEKGKDVELRCDPISGHTALYWYRQSLGQGLEFLIYFQGNSAPDKSGLPSDRFSAERTGGSVSTLTIQRTQQEDSAVYLCASSFRRGTHRVFTDTQYFGPGTRLTVL.

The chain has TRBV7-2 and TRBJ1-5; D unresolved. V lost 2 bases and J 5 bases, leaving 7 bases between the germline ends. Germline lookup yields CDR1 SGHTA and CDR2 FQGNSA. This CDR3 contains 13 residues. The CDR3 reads CASSLKRDQPQHF. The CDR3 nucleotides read TGTGCCAGCAGCTTAAAGCGAGATCAGCCCCAGCATTTT.

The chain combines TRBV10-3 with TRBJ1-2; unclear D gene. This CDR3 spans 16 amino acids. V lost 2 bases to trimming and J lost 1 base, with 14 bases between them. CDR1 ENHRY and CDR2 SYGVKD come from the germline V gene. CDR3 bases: TGTGCCATCAGTGAGATGAACAGCCAATTTAACTATGGCTACACCTTC. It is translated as CAISEMNSQFNYGYTF.

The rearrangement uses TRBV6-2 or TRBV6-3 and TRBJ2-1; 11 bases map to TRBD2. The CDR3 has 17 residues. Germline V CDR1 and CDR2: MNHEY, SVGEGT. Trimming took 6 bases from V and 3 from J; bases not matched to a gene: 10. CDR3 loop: CASSPTRLAGNYNEQFF. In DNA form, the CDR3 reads TGTGCCAGCAGCCCGACCCGACTAGCGGGAAACTACAATGAGCAGTTCTTC.

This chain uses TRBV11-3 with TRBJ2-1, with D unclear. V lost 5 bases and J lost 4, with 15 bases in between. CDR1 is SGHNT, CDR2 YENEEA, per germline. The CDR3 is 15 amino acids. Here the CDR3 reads CASSPRSPGYNEQFF. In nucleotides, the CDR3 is TGTGCCAGCAGCCCCCGTTCACCGGGTTACAATGAGCAGTTCTTC.

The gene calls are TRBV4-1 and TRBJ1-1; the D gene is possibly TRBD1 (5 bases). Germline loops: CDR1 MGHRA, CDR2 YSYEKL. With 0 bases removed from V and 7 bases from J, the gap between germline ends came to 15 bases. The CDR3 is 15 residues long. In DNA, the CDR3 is TGCGCCAGCAGCCAAGATCTGTCGGGGGTGAGTGAAGCTTTCTTT. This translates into CASSQDLSGVSEAFF.

CDR3 residues: CASSPGLAGHPGSYNEQFF. CDR3 sequence (DNA): TGTGCCAGCAGTCCAGGACTAGCGGGGCATCCAGGCTCCTACAATGAGCAGTTCTTC. V usage is TRBV27 and J usage is TRBJ2-1, with 12 bases matching TRBD2. J lost 0 bases, V lost 5 bases, and 11 bases had no gene match. CDR1 is MNHEY, CDR2 SMNVEV, per germline (reference sequence). CDR3 length equals 19 residues.

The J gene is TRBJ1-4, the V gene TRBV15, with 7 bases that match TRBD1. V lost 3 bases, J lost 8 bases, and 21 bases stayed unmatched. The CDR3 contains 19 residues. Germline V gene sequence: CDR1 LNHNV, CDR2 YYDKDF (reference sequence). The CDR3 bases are TGTGCCACCAGCAGCCGGCTTGGACAGGTGCGTGATGCTCGGGAAAAACTGTTTTTT. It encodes CATSSRLGQVRDAREKLFF.

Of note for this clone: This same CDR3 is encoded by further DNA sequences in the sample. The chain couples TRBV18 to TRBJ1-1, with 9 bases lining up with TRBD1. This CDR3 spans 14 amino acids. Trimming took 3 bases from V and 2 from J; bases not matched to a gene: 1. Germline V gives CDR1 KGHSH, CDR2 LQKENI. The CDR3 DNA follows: TGTGCCAGCTCACCGGGACAGGGAAACACTGAAGCTTTCTTT. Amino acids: CASSPGQGNTEAFF.

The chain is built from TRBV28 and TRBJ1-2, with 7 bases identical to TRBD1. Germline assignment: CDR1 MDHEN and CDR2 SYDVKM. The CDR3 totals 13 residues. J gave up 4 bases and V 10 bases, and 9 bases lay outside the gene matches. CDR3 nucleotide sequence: TGTGCCACACAGTGGGACAGCCCCTATGGCTACACCTTC. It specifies CATQWDSPYGYTF.

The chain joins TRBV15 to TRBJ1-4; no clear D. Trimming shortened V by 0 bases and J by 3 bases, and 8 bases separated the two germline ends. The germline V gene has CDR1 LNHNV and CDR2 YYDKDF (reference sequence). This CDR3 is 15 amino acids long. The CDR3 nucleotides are TGTGCCACCAGCAGAGATGGGGAGGCTAATGAAAAACTGTTTTTT. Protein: CATSRDGEANEKLFF. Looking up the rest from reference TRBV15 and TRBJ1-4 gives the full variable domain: DAMVIQNPRYQVTQFGKPVTLSCSQTLNHNVMYWYQQKSSQAPKLLFHYYDKDFNNEADTPDNFQSRRPNTSFCFLDIRSPGLGDTAMYLCATSRDGEANEKLFFGSGTQLSVL.

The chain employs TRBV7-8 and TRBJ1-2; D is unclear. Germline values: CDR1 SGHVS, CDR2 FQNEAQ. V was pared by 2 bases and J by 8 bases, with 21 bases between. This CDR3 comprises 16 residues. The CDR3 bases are TGTGCCAGCAGCTTACTAGGCGTCCCGGGCGGGTCAGGCTACACCTTC. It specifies CASSLLGVPGGSGYTF. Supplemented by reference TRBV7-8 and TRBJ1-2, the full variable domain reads GAGVSQSPRYKVAKRGQDVALRCDPISGHVSLFWYQQALGQGPEFLTYFQNEAQLDKSGLPSDRFFAERPEGSVSTLKIQRTQQEDSAVYLCASSLLGVPGGSGYTFGSGTRLTVV.

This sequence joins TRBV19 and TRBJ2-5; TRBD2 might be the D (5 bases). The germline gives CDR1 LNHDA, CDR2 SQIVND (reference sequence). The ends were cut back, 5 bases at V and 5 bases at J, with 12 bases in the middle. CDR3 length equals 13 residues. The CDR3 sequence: CASSGADWETQYF. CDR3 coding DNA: TGTGCCAGTAGTGGTGCGGACTGGGAGACCCAGTACTTC. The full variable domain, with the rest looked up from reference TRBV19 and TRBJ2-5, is DGGITQSPKYLFRKEGQNVTLSCEQNLNHDAMYWYRQDPGQGLRLIYYSQIVNDFQKGDIAEGYSVSREKKESFPLTVTSAQKNPTAFYLCASSGADWETQYFGPGTRLLVL.

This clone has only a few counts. The CDR3 DNA reads TGTGCCTGGAGTCAGGGAACCTACGAGCAGTACTTC. Translating gives CAWSQGTYEQYF. The V call is TRBV30, the J call TRBJ2-7; TRBD1 is a possible D gene (5 bases). V dropped 2 bases and J dropped 2 bases, with 7 bases sitting between them. Germline V gene lookup returns CDR1 GTSNPN and CDR2 SVGIG (reference sequence). There are 12 residues in the CDR3.

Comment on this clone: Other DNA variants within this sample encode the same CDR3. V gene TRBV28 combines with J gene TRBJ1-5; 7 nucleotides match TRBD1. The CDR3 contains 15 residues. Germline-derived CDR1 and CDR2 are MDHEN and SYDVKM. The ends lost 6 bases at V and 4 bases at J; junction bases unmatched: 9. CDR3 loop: CASRRYDRANQPQHF. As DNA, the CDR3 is TGTGCCAGCAGACGATATGACAGGGCAAATCAGCCCCAGCATTTT.

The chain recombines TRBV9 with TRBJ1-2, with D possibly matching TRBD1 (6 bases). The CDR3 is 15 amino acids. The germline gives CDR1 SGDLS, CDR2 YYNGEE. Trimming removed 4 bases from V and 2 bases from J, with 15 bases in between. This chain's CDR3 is CASSPGTQLNYGYTF. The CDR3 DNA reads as TGTGCCAGCAGCCCCGGGACACAGTTAAACTATGGCTACACCTTC.

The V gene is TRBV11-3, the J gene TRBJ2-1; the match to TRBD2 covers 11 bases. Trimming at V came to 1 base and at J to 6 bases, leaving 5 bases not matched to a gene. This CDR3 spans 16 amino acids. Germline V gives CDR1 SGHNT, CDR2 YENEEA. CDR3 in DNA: TGTGCCAGCAGCTTAGGATTAGCGGGAGGGCTCAATGAGCAGTTCTTC. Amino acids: CASSLGLAGGLNEQFF. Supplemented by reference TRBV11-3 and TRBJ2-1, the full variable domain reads EAGVVQSPRYKIIEKKQPVAFWCNPISGHNTLYWYLQNLGQGPELLIRYENEEAVDDSQLPKDRFSAERLKGVDSTLKIQPAELGDSAVYLCASSLGLAGGLNEQFFGPGTRLTVL.

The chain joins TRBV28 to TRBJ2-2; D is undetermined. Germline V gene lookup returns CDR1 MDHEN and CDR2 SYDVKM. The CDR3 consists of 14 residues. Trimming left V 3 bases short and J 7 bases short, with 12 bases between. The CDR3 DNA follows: TGTGCCAGCAGTTTCTCGCGTTTTAGCGGGGAGCTGTTTTTT. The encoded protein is CASSFSRFSGELFF.

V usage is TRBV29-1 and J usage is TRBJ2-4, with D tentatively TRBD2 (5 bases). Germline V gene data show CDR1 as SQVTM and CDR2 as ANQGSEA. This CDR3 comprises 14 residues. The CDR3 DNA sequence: TGCAGTTCATCCGGGGTCGGCCAACTTAACATTCAGTACTTC. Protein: CSSSGVGQLNIQYF.

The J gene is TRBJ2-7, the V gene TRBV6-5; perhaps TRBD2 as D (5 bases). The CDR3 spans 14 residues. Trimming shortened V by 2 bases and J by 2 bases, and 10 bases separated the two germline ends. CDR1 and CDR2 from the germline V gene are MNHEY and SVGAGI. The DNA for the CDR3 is TGTGCCAGCAGTTACCTGGGAGTGGCCTACGAGCAGTACTTC. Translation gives CASSYLGVAYEQYF.

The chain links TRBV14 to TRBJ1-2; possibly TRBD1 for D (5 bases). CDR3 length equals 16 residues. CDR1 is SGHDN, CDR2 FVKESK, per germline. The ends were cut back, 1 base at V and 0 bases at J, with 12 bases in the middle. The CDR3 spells CASSQVSGAANYGYTF. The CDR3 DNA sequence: TGTGCCAGCAGCCAAGTTAGCGGGGCGGCTAACTATGGCTACACCTTC.